This is a list of T cell receptor beta chains from one sample in a study of response to subunit inactivated influenza vaccine. TCRdb independently ran MiXCR on the RT-PCR reads; one entry per CDR3 protein. The sample holds around 540,000 distinct CDR3 sequences, approximately 10% seen once. The specimen comprised PBMCs from blood, sampled on the day of vaccination. The receptors originated from a man in his forties or fifties who received an inactivated influenza vaccine. Both conserved end residues are part of each CDR3.

V	J	CDR3
TRBV5-1	TRBJ1-6	CASSDTGVVSPLHF
TRBV27	TRBJ2-3	CASSSDRMSRTSGRPSQYF
TRBV5-1	TRBJ2-5	CASRVLGAPRTQYF
TRBV3-1	TRBJ1-2	CASSLQTQDRCTF
TRBV12-3/TRBV12-4	TRBJ1-1	CASSGPYWTGMNTEAFF
TRBV29-1	TRBJ1-2	CSVEAGAANGYTF
TRBV9	TRBJ1-1	CASSAGQGRDTEAFF
TRBV11-1	TRBJ2-1	CASSRRDRERNEQFF
TRBV6-2/TRBV6-3	TRBJ2-1	CASSQTRRYGSDEQFF
TRBV18	TRBJ2-7	CASSPPGQKYEQYF
TRBV4-3	TRBJ2-5	CASSQQTGVETQYF
TRBV4-2	TRBJ2-7	CAISPGLSCEQYF
TRBV20-1	TRBJ1-5	CSAKPGTGEPQHF
TRBV9	TRBJ2-5	CASSAQPGLAGETQYF
TRBV6-2/TRBV6-3	TRBJ2-7	CASSFGWDSYEQYF
TRBV19	TRBJ2-3	CASTTERGGPDTQYF
TRBV24-1	TRBJ2-3	CATSDPGLAGGLDTQYF
TRBV28	TRBJ2-7	CASSLTDRGSYEQYF
TRBV7-9	TRBJ2-1	CASSPRGDLIYNEQFF
TRBV5-1	TRBJ2-5	CASSLALGRGQLETQYF
TRBV7-8	TRBJ2-5	CASSFGLAPSETQYF
TRBV29-1	TRBJ2-5	CSVVGGGGELMVETQYF
TRBV12-3/TRBV12-4	TRBJ1-5	CASSVEGVQPQHF
TRBV13	TRBJ1-1	CASSTDRVLISTEAFF
TRBV4-3	TRBJ1-4	CASSQDGTGGNEKLFF
TRBV29-1	TRBJ2-1	CSVRGPNTYNEQFF
TRBV4-3	TRBJ2-1	CASSQVGTGRGFGGGQFF
TRBV4-1	TRBJ2-7	CASSPLTGTGSYEQYF
TRBV4-3	TRBJ1-4	CASSPKATTNEKLFF
TRBV12-3/TRBV12-4	TRBJ2-6	CASTSGGFGANVLTF
TRBV29-1	TRBJ2-7	CSVAGRSSYEQYF
TRBV4-3	TRBJ2-7	CASSQDWQDSYEQYF
TRBV7-2	TRBJ1-5	CASRQDRGNQPQHF
TRBV10-3	TRBJ1-3	CATGTLPLSGNTIYF
TRBV7-3	TRBJ2-6	CASSLSGAKVLTF
TRBV27	TRBJ2-2	CASSIDRRGTGELFF